Below, one T cell receptor (beta chain) is given with its context. The target antigen is unknown. CDR1 is DFQATT and CDR2 is SNEGSKA in the germline V gene (reference sequence). The V end lost 7 bases, the J end lost 3 bases, and 12 bases lay between the germline ends. The length of the CDR3 is 12 residues. Those patients picked for sequencing had displayed CD8+CD57+ cell expansion on flow cytometry. Patients uniformly had severe acquired aplastic anemia. At the time of blood sampling, patients had not yet received any therapy. The sample belongs to a study of CD8+CD57+ T cells in acquired aplastic anemia. In the study overall: DNA recovered from sorted CD4+ and CD8+ cells had a mean of 3.2 ug. Study outcomes and limitations: Patients had approximately 30 CD8+ CDR3 sequences in common with controls (the shared set).

The use of genomic DNA as template underpinned the TCR beta VDJ and CDR3 profiling. TCRdb recomputed calls from the reads with MiXCR, one row per CDR3 protein. Of about 40,000 distinct CDR3 sequences listed, 60% to 80% are singletons. The chain combines TRBV20-1 with TRBJ2-5, with D tentatively TRBD1 (5 bases). Input material: sorted CD4+, CD8+, or CD8+CD57+ T cells (not recorded which) from PBMCs. The clonotype was recovered from a human donor with aplastic anemia. The CDR3 sequence: CSVTGREETQYF. CDR3 DNA: TGCAGTGTCACAGGCCGCGAAGAGACCCAGTACTTC.